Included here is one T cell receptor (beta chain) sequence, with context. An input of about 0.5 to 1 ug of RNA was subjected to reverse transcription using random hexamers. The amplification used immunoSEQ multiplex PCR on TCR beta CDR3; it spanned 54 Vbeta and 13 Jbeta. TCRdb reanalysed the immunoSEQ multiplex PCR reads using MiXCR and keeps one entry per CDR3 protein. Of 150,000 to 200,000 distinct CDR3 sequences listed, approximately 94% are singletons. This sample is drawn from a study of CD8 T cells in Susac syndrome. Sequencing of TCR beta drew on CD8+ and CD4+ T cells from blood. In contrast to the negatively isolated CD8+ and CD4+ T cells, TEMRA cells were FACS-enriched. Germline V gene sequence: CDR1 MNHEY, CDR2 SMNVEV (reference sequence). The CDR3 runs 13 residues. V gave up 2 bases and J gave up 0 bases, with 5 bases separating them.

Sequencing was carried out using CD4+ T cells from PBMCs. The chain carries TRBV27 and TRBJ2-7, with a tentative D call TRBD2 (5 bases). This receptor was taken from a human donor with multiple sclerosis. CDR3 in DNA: TGTGCCAGCAGTTTAGACTACTCCTACGAGCAGTACTTC. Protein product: CASSLDYSYEQYF.